The 2 T cell receptor beta chains in this list originate from one sample, sequenced in a study of shared clonotypes between healthy human individuals. The repertoire was sequenced with immunoSEQ multiplex PCR; TCRdb's copy has only in-frame clones and lacks some. This sample has about 2.3 million clones, with 85% to 95% found just once. Input material: naive CD4+ T cells from PBMCs. Subset denoted: CD45RA+ positively selected. These receptor sequences come from a man aged 18 to 35 in good health. Some clones in this sample may be carry-over from other donors' samples.

This clone appeared once. The V and J genes are TRBV27 and TRBJ1-2; 7 nucleotides match TRBD1. The CDR3 sequence is 14 residues long. Germline CDR1 reads MNHEY; CDR2 reads SMNVEV (reference sequence). J lost 7 bases, V lost 2 bases, and 7 bases had no gene match. CDR3 DNA sequence: TGTGCCAGCAGTTTAGCGAGCAGGGGGGGTGGCTACACCTTC. Its translation is CASSLASRGGGYTF.

This CDR3 is CASSSGTETNIQYF. In DNA, the CDR3 is TGCGCCAGCAGCTCCGGGACAGAAACAAACATTCAGTACTTC. V is TRBV5-1 and J is TRBJ2-4; 7 bases line up with TRBD1. With V trimmed by 3 bases and J by 6 bases, 6 bases remained unmatched. CDR1 and CDR2 from the germline V gene are SGHRS and YFSETQ. The CDR3 contains 14 residues.